The clone carrying this T cell receptor beta chain came up a few times. The data were taken from a study of shared clonotypes between healthy human individuals. For the study at large: A couple of women and a few men aged 18 to 49 served as donors. Each donor's CD4 naive and CD4 memory cells filled three plates apiece, CD8 naive two, and CD8 memory one.

Sequencing used immunoSEQ multiplex PCR; TCRdb keeps in-frame clones, though not all of them. The data hold 980,000 or so clones, with less than 85% observed a single time. The CDR3 sequence is 16 residues long. The V segment lost 7 bases and the J segment 7 bases; nucleotides outside the gene matches: 13. Per germline, CDR1 SGHTA and CDR2 FQGNSA. The clonotype originates from a man aged 18 to 30 in good health. The V gene is TRBV7-2, the J gene TRBJ1-5, with 10 bases fitting TRBD1. Material for sequencing was memory CD4+ T cells sorted from blood. Subset given: CD45RA-negative fraction. The CDR3 here is CASNPGQGLPNQPQHF. Here the CDR3 DNA reads TGTGCCAGCAATCCGGGACAGGGGCTCCCTAACCAGCCCCAGCATTTT.